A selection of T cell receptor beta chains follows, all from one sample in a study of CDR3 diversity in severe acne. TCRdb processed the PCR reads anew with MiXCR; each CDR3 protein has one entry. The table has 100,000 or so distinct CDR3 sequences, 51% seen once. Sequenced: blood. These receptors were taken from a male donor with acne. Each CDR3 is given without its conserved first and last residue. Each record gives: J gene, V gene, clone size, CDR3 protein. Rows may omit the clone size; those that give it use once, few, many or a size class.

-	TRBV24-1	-	ATSDPLASDNEQF
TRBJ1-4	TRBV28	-	ASASGDEKLF
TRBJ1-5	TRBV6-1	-	ASSERATNQPQH
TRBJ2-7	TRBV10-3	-	AIMLAGGPVYEQY
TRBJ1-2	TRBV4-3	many	ASSQDLSGSGYT
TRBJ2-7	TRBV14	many	ASSPGIGGGGNEQY
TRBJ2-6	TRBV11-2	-	ASSLGANVLT
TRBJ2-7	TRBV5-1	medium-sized	ASSSTGGAFSKQY
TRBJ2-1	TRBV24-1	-	ATSDMTSGSLNEQF
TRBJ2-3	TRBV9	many	ASSVWGSDTQY
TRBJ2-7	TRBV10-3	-	AISEGGPTYEQY
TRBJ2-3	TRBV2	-	ASSPPARTDTQY
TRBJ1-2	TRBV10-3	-	ASSSMTEASYYGYT
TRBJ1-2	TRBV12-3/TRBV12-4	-	ASSLSTDNYGYT
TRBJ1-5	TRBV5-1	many	ASSLEGYNQPQH
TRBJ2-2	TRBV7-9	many	ASSLRTFGETGELF
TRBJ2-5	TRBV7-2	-	ASSLVVSVDPGTQY
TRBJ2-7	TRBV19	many	ASSIGRADEQY
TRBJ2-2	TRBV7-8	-	ASSQDSPGTLPGELF
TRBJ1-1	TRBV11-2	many	ASSLPAWGMTEAF
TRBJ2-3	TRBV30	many	AYDGWGTDTQY
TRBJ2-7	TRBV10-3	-	AISEEEGEQY